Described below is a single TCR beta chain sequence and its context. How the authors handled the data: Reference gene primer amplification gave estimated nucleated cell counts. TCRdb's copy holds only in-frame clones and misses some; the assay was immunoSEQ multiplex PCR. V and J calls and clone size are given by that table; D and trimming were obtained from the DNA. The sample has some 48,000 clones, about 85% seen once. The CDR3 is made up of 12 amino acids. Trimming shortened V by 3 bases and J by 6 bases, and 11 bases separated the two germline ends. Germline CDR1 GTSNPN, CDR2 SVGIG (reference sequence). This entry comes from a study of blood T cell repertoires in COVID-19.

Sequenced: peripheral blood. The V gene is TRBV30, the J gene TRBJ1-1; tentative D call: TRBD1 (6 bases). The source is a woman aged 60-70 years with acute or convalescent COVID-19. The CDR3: CAWRGGRAEAFF. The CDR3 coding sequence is TGTGCCTGGAGAGGGGGGAGGGCTGAAGCTTTCTTT.